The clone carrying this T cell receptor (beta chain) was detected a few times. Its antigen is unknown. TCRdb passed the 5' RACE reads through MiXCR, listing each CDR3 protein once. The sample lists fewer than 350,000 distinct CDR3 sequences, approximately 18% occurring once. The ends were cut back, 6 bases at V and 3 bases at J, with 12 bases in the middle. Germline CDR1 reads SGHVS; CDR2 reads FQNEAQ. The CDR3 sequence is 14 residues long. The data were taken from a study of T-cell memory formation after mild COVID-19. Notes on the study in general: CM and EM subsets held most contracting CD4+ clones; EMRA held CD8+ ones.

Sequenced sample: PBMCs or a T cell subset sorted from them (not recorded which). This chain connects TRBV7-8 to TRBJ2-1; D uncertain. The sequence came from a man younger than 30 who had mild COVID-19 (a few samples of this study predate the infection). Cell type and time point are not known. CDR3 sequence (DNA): TGTGCCAGCAGTTCCCAGACGCACTACAATGAGCAGTTCTTC. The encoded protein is CASSSQTHYNEQFF.